The rows below give T cell receptor beta chains drawn from one sample of a study of Graves' ophthalmopathy and Graves' hyperthyroidism. TCRdb ran MiXCR on the multiplex PCR reads and lists one entry per CDR3 protein. This sample has roughly 420,000 distinct CDR3 sequences; around a fifth occur once, and the top ten carry around 3%. The sequenced sample was peripheral blood. These receptors all stem from a woman aged 18 to 35 with stable Graves' hyperthyroidism. Both conserved end residues are part of each CDR3. Each record gives: V gene, clone size, D gene, J gene, CDR3 protein, CDR3 DNA. D genes are given only for firm matches. Size is omitted from some rows. Given values are once, few, many or a class for expanded clones.

V gene: TRBV12-3/TRBV12-4
clone size: .
D gene: TRBD1
J gene: TRBJ2-5
CDR3 protein: CASSDDRGGNQETQYF
CDR3 DNA: TGTGCCAGCAGTGATGACAGGGGAGGCAATCAAGAGACCCAGTACTTC

V gene: TRBV7-8
clone size: many
D gene: TRBD1
J gene: TRBJ2-7
CDR3 protein: CASSLGQGLAYEQYF
CDR3 DNA: TGTGCCAGCAGCTTAGGACAGGGGCTAGCCTACGAGCAGTACTTC

V gene: TRBV12-3/TRBV12-4
clone size: .
D gene: TRBD1
J gene: TRBJ2-7
CDR3 protein: CASTPGQTSPYEQYF
CDR3 DNA: TGTGCCAGCACCCCGGGACAGACTTCCCCCTACGAGCAGTACTTC

V gene: TRBV7-9
clone size: .
D gene: .
J gene: TRBJ1-1
CDR3 protein: CASSLYQGVAFF
CDR3 DNA: TGTGCCAGCAGCCTGTATCAGGGAGTCGCTTTCTTT

V gene: TRBV4-2
clone size: many
D gene: TRBD2
J gene: TRBJ2-2
CDR3 protein: CASSQGFPGLVPGELFF
CDR3 DNA: TGTGCCAGCAGCCAAGGGTTCCCGGGACTAGTACCCGGGGAGCTGTTTTTT

V gene: TRBV6-1
clone size: many
D gene: .
J gene: TRBJ2-7
CDR3 protein: CASHAEPRQRNYEQYF
CDR3 DNA: TGTGCCAGCCACGCCGAACCAAGACAGAGAAACTACGAGCAGTACTTC

V gene: TRBV19
clone size: many
D gene: TRBD2
J gene: TRBJ2-5
CDR3 protein: CASSTLGAGEETQYF
CDR3 DNA: TGTGCCAGTAGCACCCTCGGAGCGGGAGAAGAGACCCAGTACTTC

V gene: TRBV25-1
clone size: many
D gene: TRBD1
J gene: TRBJ2-5
CDR3 protein: CASSDPRQGLQETQYF
CDR3 DNA: TGTGCCAGCAGTGACCCACGACAGGGGCTCCAAGAGACCCAGTACTTC

V gene: TRBV12-3/TRBV12-4
clone size: many
D gene: .
J gene: TRBJ1-2
CDR3 protein: CASSFSSGSNYGYTF
CDR3 DNA: TGTGCCAGCAGTTTTTCTAGTGGATCTAACTATGGCTACACCTTC

V gene: TRBV12-3/TRBV12-4
clone size: many
D gene: TRBD1
J gene: TRBJ1-1
CDR3 protein: CASSSSGQGIPEAFF
CDR3 DNA: TGTGCCAGCAGTTCCTCGGGACAGGGTATCCCTGAAGCTTTCTTT

V gene: TRBV28
clone size: many
D gene: .
J gene: TRBJ1-2
CDR3 protein: CASSFRGLGGYGYTF
CDR3 DNA: TGTGCCAGCAGTTTCCGTGGGCTCGGGGGCTATGGCTACACCTTC